The clone carrying this T cell receptor (beta chain) occurred many times. The CDR3 length is 15 residues. The junction had 8 bases not matched to a gene; V was cut back by 4 bases and J by 4 bases. Per germline, CDR1 SGHDT and CDR2 YYEEEE. The second PCR ran 7 to 11 cycles with a sample-barcoded 5' primer and J-beta primers. Each CDR3 protein gets one entry after TCRdb re-called the 5' RACE reads with MiXCR. The repertoire holds 500,000 to 700,000 distinct CDR3 sequences, with roughly 30% as singletons. This record comes from a study of blood T cells in healthy people across ages. Material for sequencing was blood. The receptor comes from a woman of 80 years or more in good health. The chain has TRBV5-6 and TRBJ2-1; 7 nucleotides align to TRBD2. CDR3 amino acids: CASSVGTGGYNEQFF. CDR3 coding DNA: TGTGCCAGCAGCGTTGGGACGGGGGGTTACAATGAGCAGTTCTTC.